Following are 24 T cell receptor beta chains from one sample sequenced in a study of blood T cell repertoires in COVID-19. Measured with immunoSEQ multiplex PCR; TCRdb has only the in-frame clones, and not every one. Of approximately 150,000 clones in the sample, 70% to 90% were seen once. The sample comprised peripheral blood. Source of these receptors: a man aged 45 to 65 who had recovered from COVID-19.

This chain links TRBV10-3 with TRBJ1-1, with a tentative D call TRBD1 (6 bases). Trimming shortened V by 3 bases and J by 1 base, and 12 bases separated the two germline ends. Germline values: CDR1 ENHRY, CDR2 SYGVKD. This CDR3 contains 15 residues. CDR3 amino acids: CAISEETGWNTEAFF. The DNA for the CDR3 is TGTGCCATCAGTGAAGAGACAGGATGGAACACTGAAGCTTTCTTT.

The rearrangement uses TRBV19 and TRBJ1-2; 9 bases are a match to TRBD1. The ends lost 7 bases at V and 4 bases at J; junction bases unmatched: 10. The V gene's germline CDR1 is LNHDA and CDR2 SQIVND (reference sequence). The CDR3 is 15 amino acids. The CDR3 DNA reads TGTGCCAGTACCCTACAGGGGGCTGGGACCTATGGCTACACCTTC. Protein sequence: CASTLQGAGTYGYTF.

CDR3 sequence (DNA): TGTGCCAGTAGTAGCCAGGTCAGCACTGAAGCTTTCTTT. Protein product: CASSSQVSTEAFF. The V and J genes are TRBV19 and TRBJ1-1, with D unresolved. Trimming took off 4 bases at V and 4 bases at J, with 10 bases between the two ends. CDR1 and CDR2 (germline): LNHDA, SQIVND (reference sequence). The CDR3 has 13 residues.

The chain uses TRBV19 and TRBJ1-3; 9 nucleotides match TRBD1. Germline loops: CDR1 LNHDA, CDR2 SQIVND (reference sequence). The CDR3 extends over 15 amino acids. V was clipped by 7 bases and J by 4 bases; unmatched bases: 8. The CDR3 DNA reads TGTGCCAGTACCCCGACAGGGGGAAGAGGAAACACCATATATTTT. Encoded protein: CASTPTGGRGNTIYF.

CDR3 nucleotide sequence: TGCGCCAGCAGCTTGGGTAGCTCTAGCACAGATACGCAGTATTTT. Residues: CASSLGSSSTDTQYF. The chain uses TRBV5-1 and TRBJ2-3; D unclear. This CDR3 is built from 15 residues. CDR1 and CDR2 from the germline V gene are SGHRS and YFSETQ. Trimming pared 0 bases from V and 0 bases from J, leaving 8 bases between.

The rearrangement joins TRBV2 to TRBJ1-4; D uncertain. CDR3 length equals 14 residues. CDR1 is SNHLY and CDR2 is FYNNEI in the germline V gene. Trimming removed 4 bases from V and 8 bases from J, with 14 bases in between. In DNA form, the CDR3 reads TGTGCCAGCAGTGCCGGGTTGTCTGGGGAAAAACTGTTTTTT. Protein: CASSAGLSGEKLFF.

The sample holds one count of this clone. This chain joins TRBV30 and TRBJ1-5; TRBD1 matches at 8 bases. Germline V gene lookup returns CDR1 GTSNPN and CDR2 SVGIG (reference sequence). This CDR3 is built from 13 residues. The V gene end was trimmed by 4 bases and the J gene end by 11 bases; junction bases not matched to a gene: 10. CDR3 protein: CAWTGQGGRTQHF. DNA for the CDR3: TGTGCCTGGACCGGACAGGGTGGACGGACCCAGCATTTT.

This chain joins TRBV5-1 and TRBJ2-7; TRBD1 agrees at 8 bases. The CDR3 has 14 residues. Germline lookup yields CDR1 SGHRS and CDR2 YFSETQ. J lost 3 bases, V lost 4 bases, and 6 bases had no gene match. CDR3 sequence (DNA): TGCGCCAGCAGCCCAGGACAGGGTCGCTACGAGCAGTACTTC. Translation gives CASSPGQGRYEQYF.

The CDR3 coding sequence is TGTGCCAGCAGCGTAGACCCCCTCAGGCAGGGGAAGGGCACTGAAGCTTTCTTT. It codes for CASSVDPLRQGKGTEAFF. The chain combines TRBV9 with TRBJ1-1; tentatively, D is TRBD1 (6 bases). In germline, CDR1 is SGDLS, CDR2 YYNGEE. V lost 0 bases and J 4 bases, leaving 22 bases between the germline ends. This CDR3 is 18 amino acids long.

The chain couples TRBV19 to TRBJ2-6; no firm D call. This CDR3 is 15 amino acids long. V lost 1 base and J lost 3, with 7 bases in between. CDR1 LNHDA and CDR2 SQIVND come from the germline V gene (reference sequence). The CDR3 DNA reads TGTGCCAGTAGTATAGGCGAAAATGGGGCCAACGTCCTGACTTTC. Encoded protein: CASSIGENGANVLTF.

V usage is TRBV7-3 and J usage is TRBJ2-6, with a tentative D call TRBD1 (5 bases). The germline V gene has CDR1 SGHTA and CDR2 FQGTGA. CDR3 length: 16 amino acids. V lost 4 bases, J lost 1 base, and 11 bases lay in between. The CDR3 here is CASSSWAGSGANVLTF. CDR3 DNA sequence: TGTGCCAGCAGCTCTTGGGCAGGGTCTGGGGCCAACGTCCTGACTTTC.

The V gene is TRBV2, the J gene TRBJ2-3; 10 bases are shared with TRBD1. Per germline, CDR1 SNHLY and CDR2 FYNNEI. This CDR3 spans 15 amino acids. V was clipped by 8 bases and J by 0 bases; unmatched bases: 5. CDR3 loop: CASGGTGASTDTQYF. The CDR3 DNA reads TGTGCCAGCGGCGGGACAGGGGCTAGCACAGATACGCAGTATTTT.

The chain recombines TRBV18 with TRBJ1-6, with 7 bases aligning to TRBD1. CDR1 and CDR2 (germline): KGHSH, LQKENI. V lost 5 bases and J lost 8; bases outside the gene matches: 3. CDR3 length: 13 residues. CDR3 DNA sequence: TGTGCCAGCTCAGGACAGGAGCATTCACCCCTCCACTTT. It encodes CASSGQEHSPLHF.

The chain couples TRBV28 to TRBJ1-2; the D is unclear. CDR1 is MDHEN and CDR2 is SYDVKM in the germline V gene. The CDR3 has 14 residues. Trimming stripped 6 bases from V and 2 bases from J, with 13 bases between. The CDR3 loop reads CASSLTPGNYGYTF. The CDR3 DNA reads TGTGCCAGCAGCCTGACGCCAGGAAACTATGGCTACACCTTC.

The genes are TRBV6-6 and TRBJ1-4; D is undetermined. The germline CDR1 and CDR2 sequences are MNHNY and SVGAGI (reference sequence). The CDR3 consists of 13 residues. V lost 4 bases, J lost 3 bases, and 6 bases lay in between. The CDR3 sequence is CASSSGSNEKLFF. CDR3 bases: TGTGCCAGCAGTTCGGGTTCTAATGAAAAACTGTTTTTT.

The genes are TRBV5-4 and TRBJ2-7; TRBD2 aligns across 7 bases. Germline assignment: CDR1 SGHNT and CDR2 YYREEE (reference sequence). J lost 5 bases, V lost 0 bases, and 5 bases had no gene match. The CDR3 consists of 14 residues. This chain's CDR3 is CASSLVLGGDEQYF. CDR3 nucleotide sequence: TGTGCCAGCAGCTTGGTTCTGGGAGGGGACGAGCAGTACTTC.

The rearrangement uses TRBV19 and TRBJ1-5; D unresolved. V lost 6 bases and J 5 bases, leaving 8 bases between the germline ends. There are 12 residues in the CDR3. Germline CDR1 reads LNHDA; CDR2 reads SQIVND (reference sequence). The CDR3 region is CASSPQYQPQHF. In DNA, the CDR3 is TGTGCCAGTAGCCCCCAATATCAGCCCCAGCATTTT.

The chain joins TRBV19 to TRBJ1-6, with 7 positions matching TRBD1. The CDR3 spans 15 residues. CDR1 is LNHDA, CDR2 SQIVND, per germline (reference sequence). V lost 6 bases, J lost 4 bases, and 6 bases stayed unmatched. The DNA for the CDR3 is TGTGCCAGTAGGTCGGACAGGCTATATAATTCACCCCTCCACTTT. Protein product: CASRSDRLYNSPLHF.

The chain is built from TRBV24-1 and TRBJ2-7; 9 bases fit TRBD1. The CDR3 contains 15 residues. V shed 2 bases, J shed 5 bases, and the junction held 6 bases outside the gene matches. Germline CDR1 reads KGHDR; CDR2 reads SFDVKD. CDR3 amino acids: CATSDSTGGLNEQYF. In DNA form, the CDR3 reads TGTGCCACCAGTGATTCCACAGGGGGCTTGAACGAGCAGTACTTC.

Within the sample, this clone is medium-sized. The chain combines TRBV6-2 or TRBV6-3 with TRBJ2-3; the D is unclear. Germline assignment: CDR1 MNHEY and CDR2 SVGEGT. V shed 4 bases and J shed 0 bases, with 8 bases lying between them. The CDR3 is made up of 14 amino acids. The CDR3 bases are TGTGCCAGCAGTTTCTGGCCAAGCACAGATACGCAGTATTTT. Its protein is CASSFWPSTDTQYF.

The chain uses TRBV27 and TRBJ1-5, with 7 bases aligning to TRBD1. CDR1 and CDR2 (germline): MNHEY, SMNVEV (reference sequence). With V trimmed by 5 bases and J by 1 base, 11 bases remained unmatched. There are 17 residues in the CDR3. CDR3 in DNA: TGTGCCAGCAGTAAACTGACAGGGAATAGGAGCAATCAGCCCCAGCATTTT. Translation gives CASSKLTGNRSNQPQHF.

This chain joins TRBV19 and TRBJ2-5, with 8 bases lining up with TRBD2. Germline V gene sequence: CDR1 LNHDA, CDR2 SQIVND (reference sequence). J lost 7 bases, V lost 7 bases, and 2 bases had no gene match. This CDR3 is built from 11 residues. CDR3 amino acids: CASTREGTQYF. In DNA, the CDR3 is TGTGCCAGTACCCGGGAGGGGACCCAGTACTTC.

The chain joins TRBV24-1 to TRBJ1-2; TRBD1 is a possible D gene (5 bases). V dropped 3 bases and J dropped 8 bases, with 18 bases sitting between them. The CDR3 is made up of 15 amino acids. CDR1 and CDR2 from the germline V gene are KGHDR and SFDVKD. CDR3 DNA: TGTGCCACCAGTGATCCCCGGGACTCCCTTCGGGGCTACACCTTC. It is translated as CATSDPRDSLRGYTF.

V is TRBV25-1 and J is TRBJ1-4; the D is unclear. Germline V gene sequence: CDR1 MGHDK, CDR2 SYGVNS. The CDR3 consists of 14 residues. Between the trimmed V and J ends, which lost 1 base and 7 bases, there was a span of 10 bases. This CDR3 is CASSEFGETEKLFF. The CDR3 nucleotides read TGTGCCAGCAGTGAATTCGGGGAAACTGAAAAACTGTTTTTT.